These T cell receptor beta chains were read from a single sample in a study of T cell responses to AZD1222 COVID-19 vaccine. This table comes from immunoSEQ multiplex PCR, and its TCRdb copy is limited to in-frame clones, with some not included. The table has 130,000 to 150,000 clones, less than 95% seen once. This specimen consisted of peripheral blood, obtained on day 0 of AZD1222 vaccination. The receptors were sampled from an adult in good health. Each CDR3 is given with its conserved first and last residue. D genes are given only for firm matches. Size is stated for part of the rows, as once, few or many counts, or as a class when the clone is expanded.

clone size,J gene,V gene,D gene,CDR3 DNA,CDR3 protein
-,TRBJ1-2,TRBV19,-,TGTGCCAGTAGTGTCGGGACGGGTTATGGCTACACCTTC,CASSVGTGYGYTF
-,TRBJ1-1,TRBV5-1,-,TGCGCCAGCAGCTTGGGTCCGGAGAACACTGAAGCTTTCTTT,CASSLGPENTEAFF
-,TRBJ1-2,TRBV7-9,-,TGTGCCAGCAGCTTAGACAGCCACTATGGCTACACCTTC,CASSLDSHYGYTF
-,TRBJ2-7,TRBV12-5,TRBD1,TGTGCTAGTGGCGACAGGGGCTACGAGCAGTACTTC,CASGDRGYEQYF
-,TRBJ1-5,TRBV24-1,TRBD1,TGTGCCACCAGTTCGGGACAGGACAATCAGCCCCAGCATTTT,CATSSGQDNQPQHF
-,TRBJ1-2,TRBV10-3,-,TGTGCCATCAGTGGGGCGCGGGACCACTCTAACTATGGCTACACCTTC,CAISGARDHSNYGYTF
once,TRBJ1-2,TRBV30,-,TGTGCCTGGAGTCCCCAGGGGTATTACTATGGCTACACCTTC,CAWSPQGYYYGYTF
-,TRBJ2-7,TRBV5-8,-,TGTGCCAGCAGTTTCAGGACTCCCTACGAGCAGTACTTC,CASSFRTPYEQYF
-,TRBJ1-1,TRBV10-3,TRBD1,TGTGCCGTCCGGAGGGAGGGGGCGCTGGACACTGAAGCTTTCTTT,CAVRREGALDTEAFF
-,TRBJ2-7,TRBV7-6,-,TGTGCCAGCAGCTTAGACTCGACAGAGGGCTACGAGCAGTACTTC,CASSLDSTEGYEQYF
-,TRBJ2-3,TRBV4-1,-,TGCGCCAGCAGCCAAGTCCCAGGGGGGTTTTCAGATACGCAGTATTTT,CASSQVPGGFSDTQYF
-,TRBJ2-7,TRBV21-1,-,TGTGCCAGCAGCAAAGAGGAGACAGGGTGCTACGAGCAGTACTTC,CASSKEETGCYEQYF
-,TRBJ2-5,TRBV18,TRBD1,TGTGCCAGCTCACCCCCCGGGACAGGGGTACAGACCCAGTACTTC,CASSPPGTGVQTQYF
-,TRBJ1-1,TRBV30,-,TGTGCCTGGAGCAATGCAGGAGGGCCCTGGGACACTGAAGCTTTCTTT,CAWSNAGGPWDTEAFF
once,TRBJ1-6,TRBV5-6,-,TGTGCCAGCAGCTTGGCCGGTAATTCACCCCTCCACTTT,CASSLAGNSPLHF
-,TRBJ1-4,TRBV18,-,TGTGCCAGCTCCCCCGACAGGACAACTAATGAAAAACTGTTTTTT,CASSPDRTTNEKLFF
-,TRBJ1-3,TRBV5-4,-,TGTGCCAGCAGCTTGAATTTGTTGGGAAACACCATATATTTT,CASSLNLLGNTIYF
-,TRBJ1-4,TRBV30,TRBD1,TGTGCCTGGAGTGGACAGGGGATGACTGAAAAACTGTTTTTT,CAWSGQGMTEKLFF
-,TRBJ1-5,TRBV15,-,TGTGCCACCAGCAGAGATTCAGGGAATCAGCCCCAGCATTTT,CATSRDSGNQPQHF
-,TRBJ1-5,TRBV6-2/TRBV6-3,-,TGTGCCAGCAGTTACGAGCGGGGAACAGTACAGCCCCAGCATTTT,CASSYERGTVQPQHF
once,TRBJ2-7,TRBV13,-,TGTGCCAGCAGCGAGACCGGGACATCGGGTTACGAGCAGTACTTC,CASSETGTSGYEQYF
-,TRBJ1-4,TRBV7-2,-,TGTGCCAGTTCGGCCGGGGGAGGGGGAGACGAAAAACTGTTTTTT,CASSAGGGGDEKLFF
-,TRBJ2-7,TRBV29-1,TRBD2,TGCAGCGTTGGTGGGGAGGGACGCCGAACCTACGAGCAGTACTTC,CSVGGEGRRTYEQYF
-,TRBJ2-7,TRBV5-1,-,TGCGCCAGCAGCTTGGTTCCAGACGAGCAGTACTTC,CASSLVPDEQYF